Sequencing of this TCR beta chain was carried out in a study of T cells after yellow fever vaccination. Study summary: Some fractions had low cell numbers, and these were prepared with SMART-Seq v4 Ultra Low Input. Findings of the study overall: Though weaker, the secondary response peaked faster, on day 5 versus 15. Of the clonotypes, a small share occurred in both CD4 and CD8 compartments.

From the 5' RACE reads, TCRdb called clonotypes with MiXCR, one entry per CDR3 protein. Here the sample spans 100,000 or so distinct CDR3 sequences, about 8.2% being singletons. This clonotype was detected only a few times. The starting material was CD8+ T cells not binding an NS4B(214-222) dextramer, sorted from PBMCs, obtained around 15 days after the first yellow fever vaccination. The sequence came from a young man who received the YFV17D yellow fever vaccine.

The CDR3, as DNA: TGTGCCAGCAGCATCCCAGGACTAGCCTGGTCTGAGGAGCAGTACTTC. Translating gives CASSIPGLAWSEEQYF. The V and J genes are TRBV11-1 and TRBJ2-7, with 8 bases lining up with TRBD2. With V trimmed by 5 bases and J by 7 bases, 16 bases remained unmatched. Germline loops: CDR1 SGHAT, CDR2 FQDESV (reference sequence). This CDR3 is built from 16 residues.